This T cell receptor (beta chain) was obtained from a study of T-cell memory formation after mild COVID-19. Overall study findings and caveats: Clones shrinking between day 15 and 85 showed a balanced CD4/CD8 split, and those that grew later tilted toward CD4+. CD4+ contracting clones lay mainly in CM and EM, CD8+ ones in EMRA. Second-wave clones peaking on day 37 lacked confirmed SARS-CoV-2 specificity.

The V gene's germline CDR1 is SQVTM and CDR2 ANQGSEA. V was clipped by 6 bases and J by 0 bases, with 12 bases between them. The length of the CDR3 is 14 residues. TCRdb re-derived calls from the 5' RACE reads in MiXCR, one entry per CDR3 protein. Seen here are about 340,000 distinct CDR3 sequences, 20% to 25% observed once, and the top ten hold roughly 21%. Of note for this clonotype: The target antigen is unknown.

The J gene is TRBJ2-1, the V gene TRBV29-1; D is possibly TRBD2 (7 bases). Source material: PBMCs or a T cell subset sorted from them (not recorded which). The TCR comes from a man between 18 and 29 years old who had mild COVID-19 (a few samples of this study predate the infection). Cell type and time point are not known. The CDR3 sequence is CSVPGGSSYNEQFF. The CDR3 DNA reads as TGCAGCGTGCCGGGGGGCAGCTCCTACAATGAGCAGTTCTTC.